This T cell receptor beta chain is from a study of blood T cells in healthy people across ages. There are a few counts of this clonotype. The germline V and J ends were trimmed by 5 bases and 4 bases, with 23 bases remaining between them. The CDR3 has 17 amino acids. Looked up from germline, CDR1 is SGHTA and CDR2 is FQGNSA. PCR was performed a second time for about 7 to 11 cycles using a sample-barcoded 5' primer and a J-beta primer mix. TCRdb re-derived calls from the 5' RACE reads in MiXCR, one entry per CDR3 protein. The sample lists 730,000 or so distinct CDR3 sequences; roughly 45% were seen once.

The clonotype was recovered from a woman aged 55-69 years in good health. The sequenced sample consisted of blood. The chain combines TRBV7-2 with TRBJ1-2, with D unclear. The chain's CDR3 is CASSLSGPQFSSYGYTF. In nucleotides, the CDR3 is TGTGCCAGCAGCCTTTCTGGTCCACAATTCTCCTCCTATGGCTACACCTTC.